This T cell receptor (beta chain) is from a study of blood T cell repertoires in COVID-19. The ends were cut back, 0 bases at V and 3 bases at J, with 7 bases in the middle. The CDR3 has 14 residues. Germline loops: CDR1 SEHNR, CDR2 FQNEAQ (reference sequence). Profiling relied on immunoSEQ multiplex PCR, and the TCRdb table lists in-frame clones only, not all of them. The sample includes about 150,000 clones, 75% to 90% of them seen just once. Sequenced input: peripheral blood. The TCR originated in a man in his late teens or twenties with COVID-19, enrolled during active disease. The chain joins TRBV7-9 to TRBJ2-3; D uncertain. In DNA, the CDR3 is TGTGCCAGCAGCTTAGCTCAGGAAACAGATACGCAGTATTTT. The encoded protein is CASSLAQETDTQYF.